Shown below are 27 T cell receptor beta chains from a single sample sequenced in a study of blood T cell repertoires in COVID-19. TCRdb's table, derived via immunoSEQ multiplex PCR, lists solely in-frame clones and lacks some. Here the sample spans 250,000 to 400,000 clones, 85% to 90% being singletons. Sequencing was performed on peripheral blood. The origin of the receptors is a woman in her 30s with COVID-19, enrolled during active disease.

The rearrangement uses TRBV5-1 and TRBJ2-7, with 7 nucleotides matching TRBD2. The CDR3 contains 15 residues. CDR1 and CDR2 from the germline V gene are SGHRS and YFSETQ. Losses at the gene ends were 6 bases for V and 0 bases for J; bases not matched to a gene: 9. DNA for the CDR3: TGCGCCAGCAAGGAGGCTAGCGGATACTCCTACGAGCAGTACTTC. It encodes CASKEASGYSYEQYF.

The chain couples TRBV5-1 to TRBJ2-1, with 10 bases matching TRBD1. The J segment lost 4 bases and the V segment lost 3 bases, leaving 4 bases of the junction unmatched. Germline CDR1 is SGHRS and CDR2 is YFSETQ. The CDR3 extends over 15 amino acids. The CDR3 loop reads CASSWDRGNYNEQFF. The CDR3 bases are TGCGCCAGCAGCTGGGACAGGGGTAATTACAATGAGCAGTTCTTC.

This clone came up once. This chain joins TRBV28 and TRBJ1-1; tentatively, D is TRBD1 (5 bases). Germline V CDR1 and CDR2: MDHEN, SYDVKM. V shed 9 bases and J shed 4 bases, with 21 bases lying between them. CDR3 size: 15 residues. The CDR3 DNA follows: TGTGCCAGTTTGGGTTCTACAACGGGGGGCACTGAAGCTTTCTTT. Its protein is CASLGSTTGGTEAFF.

This rearrangement joins TRBV28 to TRBJ1-3; tentative D call: TRBD1 (5 bases). The ends were cut back, 6 bases at V and 0 bases at J, with 9 bases in the middle. CDR3 size: 14 residues. CDR1 and CDR2 from the germline V gene are MDHEN and SYDVKM. CDR3 nucleotide sequence: TGTGCCAGCAGCGACAGCGCCTCTGGAAACACCATATATTTT. It is translated as CASSDSASGNTIYF. Full variable domain (rest looked up from reference TRBV28 and TRBJ1-3): DVKVTQSSRYLVKRTGEKVFLECVQDMDHENMFWYRQDPGLGLRLIYFSYDVKMKEKGDIPEGYSVSREKKERFSLILESASTNQTSMYLCASSDSASGNTIYFGEGSWLTVV.

J is TRBJ2-5 and V is TRBV28; TRBD1 is a possible D gene (6 bases). The CDR3 has 13 residues. V lost 6 bases, J lost 5 bases, and 13 bases lay in between. Germline assignment: CDR1 MDHEN and CDR2 SYDVKM. The CDR3: CASRQTGLETQYF. CDR3 nucleotide sequence: TGTGCCAGCAGGCAAACAGGGTTGGAGACCCAGTACTTC.

V gene TRBV29-1 combines with J gene TRBJ2-7; D gene unclear. The CDR3 totals 12 residues. The V end was cut by 4 bases, the J end by 5 bases, with 12 bases between. The germline CDR1 and CDR2 sequences are SQVTM and ANQGSEA. The CDR3 bases are TGCAGCGTTGGGTACGGTTCTAACGAGCAGTACTTC. Amino acid sequence: CSVGYGSNEQYF.

The chain carries TRBV10-1 and TRBJ2-1; TRBD2 aligns across 8 bases. CDR1 WNHNN and CDR2 SYGVQD come from the germline V gene (reference sequence). Germline trimming cut 2 bases from V and 3 bases from J; bases unmatched to any gene: 12. The CDR3 covers 18 residues. CDR3 in amino acids: CASSERRPSGSGYNEQFF. Written as DNA, the CDR3 is TGCGCCAGCAGTGAGAGGCGGCCCAGCGGGAGTGGCTACAATGAGCAGTTCTTC.

This clone was observed a single time. The chain uses TRBV7-9 and TRBJ2-1, with 9 positions matching TRBD2. The CDR3 contains 17 residues. Germline V CDR1 and CDR2: SEHNR, FQNEAQ (reference sequence). The ends lost 5 bases at V and 7 bases at J; junction bases unmatched: 15. DNA for the CDR3: TGTGCCAGCAGCCCCCACGAAGCGGGAGGAGGTACGAATGAGCAGTTCTTC. As protein: CASSPHEAGGGTNEQFF.

The chain combines TRBV2 with TRBJ1-6; 7 bases are shared with TRBD1. This CDR3 has 15 amino acids. The germline gives CDR1 SNHLY, CDR2 FYNNEI. With V trimmed by 8 bases and J by 7 bases, 11 bases remained unmatched. CDR3 sequence reads: CASAVFTGQNSPLHF. CDR3 nucleotides: TGTGCCAGCGCGGTTTTTACGGGACAGAATTCACCCCTCCACTTT.

The chain carries TRBV24-1 and TRBJ2-2, with TRBD1 matching 8 bases. The CDR3 has 15 residues. Germline V gene data show CDR1 as KGHDR and CDR2 as SFDVKD. V trimming: 3 bases; J trimming: 1 base; junction bases outside the gene matches: 0. This CDR3 is CATSDTGGNTGELFF. The DNA for the CDR3 is TGTGCCACCAGTGATACAGGGGGGAACACCGGGGAGCTGTTTTTT.

This chain uses TRBV5-1 with TRBJ2-5; TRBD1 might be the D (6 bases). The CDR3 runs 16 residues. Looked up from germline, CDR1 is SGHRS and CDR2 is YFSETQ. Trimming shortened V by 0 bases and J by 2 bases, and 14 bases separated the two germline ends. The CDR3 sequence: CASSLGTWTVQETQYF. CDR3 sequence (DNA): TGCGCCAGCAGCTTGGGGACTTGGACAGTTCAAGAGACCCAGTACTTC.

The CDR3: CASSTHGSGANVLTF. The DNA for the CDR3 is TGTGCCAGCAGTACCCACGGCTCTGGGGCCAACGTCCTGACTTTC. This chain links TRBV27 with TRBJ2-6; no clear D gene. CDR1 MNHEY and CDR2 SMNVEV come from the germline V gene (reference sequence). The V end lost 5 bases, the J end lost 0 bases, and 8 bases lay between the germline ends. The CDR3 consists of 15 residues.

Comment on this clone: This sample also contains other DNA sequences that code for the same CDR3. The V call is TRBV6-1, the J call TRBJ2-7; TRBD2 might be the D (5 bases). Germline V gene data show CDR1 as MNHNS and CDR2 as SASEGT. Trimming shortened V by 3 bases and J by 2 bases, and 11 bases separated the two germline ends. This CDR3 has 14 residues. CDR3 in DNA: TGTGCCAGCAGTGAGGTGGGAGAGGCCTACGAGCAGTACTTC. This sequence encodes CASSEVGEAYEQYF.

This chain uses TRBV9 with TRBJ1-4; D is unresolved. With 2 bases removed from V and 3 bases from J, the gap between germline ends came to 5 bases. The CDR3 covers 13 residues. Germline V gene lookup returns CDR1 SGDLS and CDR2 YYNGEE. The CDR3 nucleotides read TGTGCCAGCAGCGTTCGGGCTAATGAAAAACTGTTTTTT. Its protein product is CASSVRANEKLFF.

The chain links TRBV10-1 to TRBJ1-1, with a tentative D call TRBD1 (6 bases). Germline CDR1 is WNHNN and CDR2 is SYGVQD (reference sequence). Between the trimmed V and J ends, which lost 3 bases and 1 base, there was a span of 12 bases. The CDR3 has 15 residues. CDR3 in amino acids: CASSENGGANTEAFF. Written as DNA, the CDR3 is TGCGCCAGCAGTGAAAACGGGGGGGCGAACACTGAAGCTTTCTTT.

This chain links TRBV7-9 with TRBJ2-1; TRBD1 matches at 12 bases. The CDR3 sequence is 16 residues long. J was trimmed by 8 bases and V by 1 base; bases with no gene match: 6. Germline V CDR1 and CDR2: SEHNR, FQNEAQ (reference sequence). The CDR3 coding sequence is TGTGCCAGCAGCTTAGGCGCCGGGACAGGGGGCCATGAGCAGTTCTTC. Its protein is CASSLGAGTGGHEQFF. Variable domain in full (rest from reference TRBV7-9 and TRBJ2-1): DTGVSQNPRHKITKRGQNVTFRCDPISEHNRLYWYRQTLGQGPEFLTYFQNEAQLEKSRLLSDRFSAERPKGSFSTLEIQRTEQGDSAMYLCASSLGAGTGGHEQFFGPGTRLTVL.

As for this clone: At one of its ends the junction is not consistent with the germline gene, which may arise from a read error. The rearrangement joins TRBV2 to TRBJ1-2; no clear D gene. Germline V CDR1 and CDR2: SNHLY, FYNNEI. The CDR3 runs to 15 residues. The CDR3 DNA reads as TGTGCCAGCAGTGTTCTCCCTTCCGCTAATTATGGCTACACCTTC. It yields the protein CASSVLPSANYGYTF.

The chain is built from TRBV27 and TRBJ1-5; 8 bases fit TRBD1. The germline V gene has CDR1 MNHEY and CDR2 SMNVEV (reference sequence). This CDR3 is 15 amino acids long. Trimming cost V 3 bases and J 3 bases; bases outside gene matches: 4. The CDR3 DNA sequence: TGTGCCAGCAGTTTGAGACAGGGGCTCAATCAGCCCCAGCATTTT. It codes for CASSLRQGLNQPQHF.

The CDR3 loop is CAITRQGGGNTIYF. The CDR3 nucleotides read TGTGCCATCACTCGACAGGGAGGTGGAAACACCATATATTTT. The chain recombines TRBV10-3 with TRBJ1-3; 7 bases align to TRBD1. Germline CDR1 is ENHRY and CDR2 is SYGVKD. The CDR3 runs to 14 residues. J was trimmed by 3 bases and V by 7 bases; bases with no gene match: 6.

CDR3 protein: CASSSPGIGYEQYF. CDR3 bases: TGTGCCAGCAGTTCCCCAGGGATTGGCTACGAGCAGTACTTC. This chain links TRBV28 with TRBJ2-7, with a possible D match to TRBD1 (5 bases). CDR3 length: 14 amino acids. Deletions cut 4 bases from V and 3 bases from J, with 13 bases between. Looked up from germline, CDR1 is MDHEN and CDR2 is SYDVKM.

The rearrangement links TRBV7-9 to TRBJ2-1, with 7 bases aligning to TRBD2. There are 15 residues in the CDR3. V dropped 7 bases and J dropped 6; count of bases not matched to a gene: 12. From germline, CDR1 is SEHNR and CDR2 FQNEAQ (reference sequence). The DNA of the CDR3 is TGTGCCAGCACCACGGCGGGAGACGGTGCCAATGAGCAGTTCTTC. Translated, it gives CASTTAGDGANEQFF.

This chain joins TRBV29-1 and TRBJ1-1, with 7 bases matching TRBD1. Germline V CDR1 and CDR2: SQVTM, ANQGSEA. Unmatched junction bases numbered 8, after V lost 7 bases and J lost 0 bases. This CDR3 has 14 amino acids. This chain's CDR3 is CSADRDGMNTEAFF. CDR3 in DNA: TGCAGCGCAGACAGGGATGGCATGAACACTGAAGCTTTCTTT.

The J gene is TRBJ1-1, the V gene TRBV30, with D tentatively TRBD1 (6 bases). CDR1 is GTSNPN, CDR2 SVGIG, per germline (reference sequence). The V and J ends lost 3 bases and 9 bases respectively, with 17 bases between them. The CDR3 length is 13 residues. The CDR3 sequence: CAWRVIGGRQAFF. CDR3 in DNA: TGTGCCTGGAGAGTAATAGGGGGTCGGCAAGCTTTCTTT. Full variable domain (remainder filled in from reference TRBV30 and TRBJ1-1): SQTIHQWPATLVQPVGSPLSLECTVEGTSNPNLYWYRQAAGRGLQLLFYSVGIGQISSEVPQNLSASRPQDRQFILSSKKLLLSDSGFYLCAWRVIGGRQAFFGQGTRLTVV.

The chain is built from TRBV11-2 and TRBJ2-7; the match to TRBD2 covers 7 bases. CDR1 is SGHAT and CDR2 is FQNNGV in the germline V gene. The V and J ends lost 2 bases and 2 bases, in that order; junction bases with no gene match: 9. CDR3 length: 16 amino acids. The CDR3: CASSLTLLAVAYEQYF. CDR3 bases: TGTGCCAGCAGCTTAACCCTCCTAGCGGTGGCCTACGAGCAGTACTTC.

CDR3 nucleotide sequence: TGTGCCAGCAGTCCTGGGCTGGAGAACACTGAAGCTTTCTTT. Residues: CASSPGLENTEAFF. The chain employs TRBV6-5 and TRBJ1-1; D gene ambiguous. Germline V gene data show CDR1 as MNHEY and CDR2 as SVGAGI. The CDR3 has 14 residues. Trimming stripped 5 bases from V and 1 base from J, with 11 bases between.

This chain joins TRBV7-2 and TRBJ1-2; D gene uncertain. The V end was cut by 1 base, the J end by 2 bases, with 11 bases between. This CDR3 spans 15 amino acids. Germline V gene sequence: CDR1 SGHTA, CDR2 FQGNSA. The CDR3 bases are TGTGCCAGCAGCTTAGGAGCTACAGAAAACTATGGCTACACCTTC. Protein: CASSLGATENYGYTF.

The chain uses TRBV19 and TRBJ1-5; tentative D call: TRBD1 (5 bases). This CDR3 is 15 amino acids long. V was shortened by 3 bases and J by 9 bases, with 18 bases between the two germline ends. The germline gives CDR1 LNHDA, CDR2 SQIVND (reference sequence). CDR3 sequence reads: CASSIGWAGGVPQHF. CDR3 DNA sequence: TGTGCCAGTAGTATCGGGTGGGCGGGGGGTGTGCCCCAGCATTTT.